The TCR beta chain described here comes from a study of T cells after yellow fever vaccination. TCRdb re-derived calls from the 5' RACE reads in MiXCR, one entry per CDR3 protein. The profile shows hundreds of thousands of distinct CDR3 sequences, 8.7% of them singletons. As concerns this clonotype: Antigen specificity is unknown.

Trimming cost V 0 bases and J 7 bases, with 13 bases left between them. CDR3 length: 16 amino acids. Study outcomes and limitations: Across the CD4 and CD8 compartments, a small share of clonotypes was present in both.

The sample in question was CD4+ T cells sorted from PBMCs, obtained 5 days after the yellow fever booster vaccination. The clonotype originates from a man between 18 and 29 years old who received the YFV17D yellow fever vaccine. This sequence joins TRBV12-3 or TRBV12-4 and TRBJ1-6, with D tentatively TRBD1 (5 bases). CDR3 in amino acids: CASSLAGGRGNSPLHF. The CDR3 nucleotides are TGTGCCAGCAGTTTAGCTGGGGGAAGAGGGAATTCACCCCTCCACTTT.